The next 25 T cell receptor beta chains were all read from a single sample in a study of blood T cell repertoires in COVID-19. Assay used: immunoSEQ multiplex PCR; TCRdb lists only in-frame clones, some missing. Here the sample spans 150,000 to 200,000 clones, 84% being singletons. The sample taken for sequencing was peripheral blood. These TCRs come from a woman older than 75 with acute or convalescent COVID-19.

The chain couples TRBV19 to TRBJ1-5; TRBD1 aligns across 8 bases. The CDR3 is 15 amino acids. The trim removed 5 bases at V and 3 bases at J, leaving 6 bases unmatched. CDR1 is LNHDA and CDR2 is SQIVND in the germline V gene (reference sequence). The CDR3 protein is CASSLGQGLNQPQHF. In DNA, the CDR3 is TGTGCCAGTAGTTTAGGACAGGGCCTCAATCAGCCCCAGCATTTT.

This chain connects TRBV30 to TRBJ1-2; TRBD1 is a possible D gene (6 bases). Germline-derived CDR1 and CDR2 are GTSNPN and SVGIG (reference sequence). This CDR3 has 15 residues. With 3 bases removed from V and 4 bases from J, the gap between germline ends came to 18 bases. CDR3 sequence: CAWRIRWGGGYGYTF. CDR3 DNA sequence: TGTGCCTGGAGAATCCGGTGGGGGGGCGGCTATGGCTACACCTTC.

The chain employs TRBV7-9 and TRBJ2-1, with TRBD2 matching over 7 bases. The junction had 5 bases not matched to a gene; V was cut back by 2 bases and J by 4 bases. Germline-derived CDR1 and CDR2 are SEHNR and FQNEAQ (reference sequence). This CDR3 region has 15 residues. The CDR3 loop is CASSLILAEYNEQFF. The CDR3 DNA follows: TGTGCCAGCAGCTTAATTCTAGCGGAATACAATGAGCAGTTCTTC.

A remark on this clone: This clone may be a read error of a much larger clone one base away. The CDR3 sequence: CASRGQKNTEAFF. The CDR3 DNA follows: TGTGCCAGCAGGGGACAGAAGAACACTGAAGCTTTCTTT. The rearrangement joins TRBV2 to TRBJ1-1, with TRBD1 matching 7 bases. CDR1 and CDR2 (germline): SNHLY, FYNNEI. Germline trimming cut 6 bases from V and 1 base from J; bases unmatched to any gene: 2. There are 13 residues in the CDR3.

This chain connects TRBV27 to TRBJ2-3; 8 bases fit TRBD1. The trim removed 6 bases at V and 1 base at J, leaving 9 bases unmatched. The CDR3 spans 16 residues. Germline loops: CDR1 MNHEY, CDR2 SMNVEV (reference sequence). CDR3 sequence (DNA): TGTGCCAGCAGGCAACCTCCGGACAGGGGCACAGATACGCAGTATTTT. Translating it yields CASRQPPDRGTDTQYF.

The chain carries TRBV18 and TRBJ1-3; no clear D gene. There are 11 residues in the CDR3. Germline-derived CDR1 and CDR2 are KGHSH and LQKENI. Trimming took 6 bases from V and 4 from J, leaving 4 bases between them. This chain's CDR3 is CASSLGNTIYF. DNA for the CDR3: TGTGCCAGCTCTCTGGGAAACACCATATATTTT.

The genes are TRBV10-1 and TRBJ2-2, with 10 bases matching TRBD1. Trimming took 7 bases from V and 4 from J; bases not matched to a gene: 15. Germline V lookup: CDR1 WNHNN, CDR2 SYGVQD (reference sequence). The CDR3 extends over 18 amino acids. The CDR3 protein is CASTHGTGVIIGTGELFF. DNA of the CDR3: TGCGCCAGCACCCACGGGACAGGGGTGATTATCGGCACCGGGGAGCTGTTTTTT.

CDR3 sequence (DNA): TGTGCCAGCAGCGCGGTACTGACAGTTAACTATGGCTACACCTTC. It encodes CASSAVLTVNYGYTF. J is TRBJ1-2 and V is TRBV9, with D perhaps matching TRBD1 (5 bases). In germline, CDR1 is SGDLS, CDR2 YYNGEE. V was cut by 3 bases and J by 1 base, with 13 bases left in between. The CDR3 is 15 amino acids.

This clone was seen a single time. The V call is TRBV6-5, the J call TRBJ2-3; 8 nucleotides agree with TRBD2. V lost 9 bases and J lost 6; bases outside the gene matches: 11. Germline V CDR1 and CDR2: MNHEY, SVGAGI. The CDR3 runs to 14 residues. CDR3 sequence (DNA): TGTGCCAGTTCCGTAGCGGGGTGGACGGATACGCAGTATTTT. Translating gives CASSVAGWTDTQYF.

The V gene is TRBV5-1, the J gene TRBJ2-1, with D perhaps matching TRBD2 (5 bases). Trimming removed 0 bases from V and 10 bases from J, with 11 bases in between. The CDR3 has 13 residues. Germline CDR1 and CDR2: SGHRS and YFSETQ. CDR3 in DNA: TGCGCCAGCAGCTTGGGGCGGTTAGCGGAGCAGTTCTTC. This codes for CASSLGRLAEQFF.

This clone was seen repeatedly, ten times or more. The CDR3 coding sequence is TGTGCCAGCAGCTTAGGAGCAGGGTACGAGCAGTACTTC. Its protein product is CASSLGAGYEQYF. The chain recombines TRBV11-2 with TRBJ2-7, with D possibly TRBD1 on 5 matching bases. The CDR3 spans 13 residues. V was shortened by 1 base and J by 4 bases, with 8 bases between the two germline ends. Germline values: CDR1 SGHAT, CDR2 FQNNGV.

In nucleotides, the CDR3 is TGTGCCAGCAGTGAAACAGGGGGCGTCACTGAAGCTTTCTTT. Translation: CASSETGGVTEAFF. This rearrangement joins TRBV2 to TRBJ1-1; 9 nucleotides align to TRBD1. Trimming at V came to 2 bases and at J to 4 bases, leaving 2 bases not matched to a gene. The CDR3 spans 14 residues. Looked up from germline, CDR1 is SNHLY and CDR2 is FYNNEI.

V gene TRBV28 combines with J gene TRBJ2-2; 16 bases line up with TRBD2. The V segment lost 3 bases and the J segment 3 bases; nucleotides outside the gene matches: 22. The V gene's germline CDR1 is MDHEN and CDR2 SYDVKM. The CDR3 is 24 amino acids. CDR3 sequence: CASSFDLIWTGGTSGRVDTGELFF. DNA for the CDR3: TGTGCCAGCAGTTTTGATCTTATATGGACAGGGGGGACTAGCGGGAGGGTGGACACCGGGGAGCTGTTTTTT.

The J gene is TRBJ2-7, the V gene TRBV7-2; possible D gene TRBD2, 5 bases. Germline lookup yields CDR1 SGHTA and CDR2 FQGNSA. The V and J ends lost 1 base and 2 bases respectively, with 12 bases between them. The CDR3 length is 15 residues. The chain's CDR3 is CASSLVASSAYEQYF. The CDR3, as DNA: TGTGCCAGCAGCTTAGTGGCTAGCTCCGCCTACGAGCAGTACTTC.

The chain couples TRBV15 to TRBJ1-5, with D unclear. The germline CDR1 and CDR2 sequences are LNHNV and YYDKDF (reference sequence). The CDR3 sequence is 13 residues long. V shed 6 bases and J shed 3 bases, with 9 bases lying between them. The CDR3: CATSPAYNQPQHF. As DNA, the CDR3 is TGTGCCACCAGTCCCGCCTACAATCAGCCCCAGCATTTT.

The chain uses TRBV5-1 and TRBJ1-1, with 12 bases lining up with TRBD1. Germline CDR1 reads SGHRS; CDR2 reads YFSETQ. This CDR3 is 14 amino acids long. The ends lost 5 bases at V and 2 bases at J; junction bases unmatched: 1. The CDR3 region is CASRGTGGNTEAFF. The CDR3 nucleotides read TGCGCCAGCAGAGGGACAGGGGGCAACACTGAAGCTTTCTTT.

The gene calls are TRBV5-4 and TRBJ2-2, with D hard to call. The V gene lost 4 bases and the J gene lost 1 base, with 11 bases spanning the gap. This CDR3 comprises 15 residues. The V gene's germline CDR1 is SGHNT and CDR2 YYREEE (reference sequence). The CDR3 coding sequence is TGTGCCAGCAGCCCCCCGCTAGTGAACACCGGGGAGCTGTTTTTT. It translates to CASSPPLVNTGELFF. Full variable domain (remainder filled in from reference TRBV5-4 and TRBJ2-2): ETGVTQSPTHLIKTRGQQVTLRCSSQSGHNTVSWYQQALGQGPQFIFQYYREEENGRGNFPPRFSGLQFPNYSSELNVNALELDDSALYLCASSPPLVNTGELFFGEGSRLTVL.

The rearrangement uses TRBV6-2 or TRBV6-3 and TRBJ2-1; 9 positions match TRBD2. The CDR3 is 14 amino acids. J lost 9 bases, V lost 2 bases, and 5 bases had no gene match. The germline V gene has CDR1 MNHEY and CDR2 SVGEGT. As DNA, the CDR3 is TGTGCCAGCAGTTACGGGCGGGGGGGCATTGAGCAGTTCTTC. Its protein is CASSYGRGGIEQFF.

The chain joins TRBV5-6 to TRBJ2-7; 8 bases are a match to TRBD1. V trimming: 0 bases; J trimming: 5 bases; junction bases outside the gene matches: 7. The CDR3 contains 15 residues. Looked up from germline, CDR1 is SGHDT and CDR2 is YYEEEE. This CDR3 reads CASSLVGRQGNEQYF. The CDR3 coding sequence is TGTGCCAGCAGCTTGGTAGGGAGACAGGGGAACGAGCAGTACTTC.

The V and J genes are TRBV29-1 and TRBJ2-3, with TRBD1 as a possible D gene (6 bases). Trimming took off 4 bases at V and 4 bases at J, with 15 bases between the two ends. The germline V gene encodes CDR1 SQVTM and CDR2 ANQGSEA. This CDR3 has 14 amino acids. The CDR3 reads CSVVGGRVADTQYF. The CDR3 bases are TGCAGCGTTGTTGGGGGCCGGGTTGCAGATACGCAGTATTTT.

This chain connects TRBV7-9 to TRBJ1-3; 8 bases agree with TRBD1. The CDR3 length is 17 residues. The germline V gene encodes CDR1 SEHNR and CDR2 FQNEAQ (reference sequence). With V trimmed by 3 bases and J by 2 bases, 9 bases remained unmatched. The CDR3 DNA reads TGTGCCAGCAGCTTCCTACCGGGACAGGCGGCTGGAAACACCATATATTTT. Translated, it gives CASSFLPGQAAGNTIYF.

Only one count was recorded for this clone. The chain joins TRBV9 to TRBJ2-1, with a weak D call TRBD2 (5 bases). The CDR3 contains 16 residues. Germline V lookup: CDR1 SGDLS, CDR2 YYNGEE. V lost 3 bases to trimming and J lost 2 bases, with 15 bases between them. The CDR3 is CASSARGSQTYNEQFF. The DNA of the CDR3 is TGTGCCAGCAGCGCCCGGGGTAGCCAAACCTACAATGAGCAGTTCTTC.

The CDR3 sequence: CSVGQGATRGYGYTF. The CDR3 DNA sequence: TGCAGCGTTGGACAGGGGGCCACTCGGGGCTATGGCTACACCTTC. The chain uses TRBV29-1 and TRBJ1-2; TRBD1 agrees at 10 bases. From germline, CDR1 is SQVTM and CDR2 ANQGSEA. This CDR3 comprises 15 residues. V shed 4 bases and J 4 bases; nucleotides not matched to a gene: 9.

The chain combines TRBV2 with TRBJ2-3, with D hard to call. The CDR3 consists of 14 residues. Per germline, CDR1 SNHLY and CDR2 FYNNEI. V was trimmed by 3 bases and J by 0 bases, leaving 7 bases between them. This chain's CDR3 is CASSDPPSTDTQYF. In nucleotides, the CDR3 is TGTGCCAGCAGTGATCCCCCAAGCACAGATACGCAGTATTTT.

This clone was seen a handful of times. This chain links TRBV7-6 with TRBJ2-2; 8 nucleotides line up with TRBD2. This CDR3 region has 18 residues. Germline loops: CDR1 SGHVS, CDR2 FNYEAQ. V lost 1 base and J lost 1; bases outside the gene matches: 8. The CDR3 here is CASSLGPSGLVNTGELFF. The CDR3 region has the DNA TGTGCCAGCAGCTTAGGTCCCTCGGGACTAGTGAACACCGGGGAGCTGTTTTTT.